This T cell receptor (beta chain) was recorded in a study of blood T cell repertoires in COVID-19. In the study overall: The analysed material was cDNA or gDNA that came from T cells, B-cell-depleted T cells, or PBMCs.

Using immunoSEQ multiplex PCR, the repertoire was profiled, and TCRdb retains in-frame clones only, with some absent. The repertoire has more than 110,000 clones, 70% to 80% of them found once; the top ten carry approximately 9%. The CDR3 runs 16 residues. J lost 5 bases, V lost 0 bases, and 3 bases had no gene match. Germline CDR1 and CDR2: SGHNT and YYREEE (reference sequence). Sequenced input: peripheral blood. This clonotype was obtained from a woman aged 50 to 60 with active or convalescent COVID-19. The V and J genes are TRBV5-4 and TRBJ2-5; the match to TRBD2 covers 14 bases. CDR3 nucleotide sequence: TGTGCCAGCAGCTTGGGGACTAGCGGGGGGCAGGAGACCCAGTACTTC. Amino acids: CASSLGTSGGQETQYF.